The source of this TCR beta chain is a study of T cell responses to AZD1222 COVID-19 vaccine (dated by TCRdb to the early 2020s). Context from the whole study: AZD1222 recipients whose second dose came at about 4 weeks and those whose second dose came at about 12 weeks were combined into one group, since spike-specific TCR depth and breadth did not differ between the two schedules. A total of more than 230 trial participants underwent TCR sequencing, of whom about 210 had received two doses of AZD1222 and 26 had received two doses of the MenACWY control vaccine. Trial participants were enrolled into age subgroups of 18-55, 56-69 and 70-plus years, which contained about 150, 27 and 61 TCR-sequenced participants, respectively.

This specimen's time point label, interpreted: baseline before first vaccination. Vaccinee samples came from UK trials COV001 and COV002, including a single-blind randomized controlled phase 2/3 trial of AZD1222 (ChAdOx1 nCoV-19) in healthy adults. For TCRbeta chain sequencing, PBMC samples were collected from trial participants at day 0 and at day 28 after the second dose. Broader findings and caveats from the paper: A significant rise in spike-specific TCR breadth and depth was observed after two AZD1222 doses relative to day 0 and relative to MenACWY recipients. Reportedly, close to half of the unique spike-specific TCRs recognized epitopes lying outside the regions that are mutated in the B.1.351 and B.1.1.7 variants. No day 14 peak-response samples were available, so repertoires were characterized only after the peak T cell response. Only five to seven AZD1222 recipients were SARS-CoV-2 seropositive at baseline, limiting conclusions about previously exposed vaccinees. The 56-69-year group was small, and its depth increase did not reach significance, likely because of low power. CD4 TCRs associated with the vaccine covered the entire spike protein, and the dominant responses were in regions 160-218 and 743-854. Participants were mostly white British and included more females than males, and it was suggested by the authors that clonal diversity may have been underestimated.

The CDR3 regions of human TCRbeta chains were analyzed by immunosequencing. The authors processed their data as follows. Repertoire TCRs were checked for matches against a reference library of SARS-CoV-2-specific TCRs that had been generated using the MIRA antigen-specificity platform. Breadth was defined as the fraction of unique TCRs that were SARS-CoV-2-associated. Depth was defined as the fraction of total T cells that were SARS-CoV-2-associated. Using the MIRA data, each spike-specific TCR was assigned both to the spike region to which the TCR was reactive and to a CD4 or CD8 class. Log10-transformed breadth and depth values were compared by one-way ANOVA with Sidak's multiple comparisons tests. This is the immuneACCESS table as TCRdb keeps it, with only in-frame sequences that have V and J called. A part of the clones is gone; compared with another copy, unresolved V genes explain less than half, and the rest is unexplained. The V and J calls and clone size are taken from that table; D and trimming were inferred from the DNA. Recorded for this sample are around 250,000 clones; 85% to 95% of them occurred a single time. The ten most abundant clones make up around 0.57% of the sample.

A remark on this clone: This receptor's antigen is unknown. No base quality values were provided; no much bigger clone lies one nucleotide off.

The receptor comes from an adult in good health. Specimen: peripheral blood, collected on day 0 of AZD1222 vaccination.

The CDR3 region: CSATSGRAYEQYF. The nucleotides are TGCAGCGCAACTAGCGGGAGGGCCTACGAGCAGTACTTC. The V gene is TRBV29-1 and the J gene is TRBJ2-7, and 13 bases in between align with TRBD2. The CDR3 sequence holds 13 residues, the cysteine and phenylalanine included. Only the CDR3 region is kept as DNA, spanning 39 bases read in frame from base 1. CDR1 and CDR2, looked up from the germline V gene, are SQVTM and ANQGSEA. Trimmed from V: 7 bases; trimmed from J: 2 bases; junction bases lacking a gene match: 2.